The 26 T cell receptor beta chains presented below share a single source sample, sequenced in a study of regulatory T cells in long-lasting Graves disease. HTBI primers from iRepertoire and Arm-PCR of CDR3 regions yielded the TCR beta libraries. In TCRdb, the multiplex PCR reads were re-called with MiXCR into one record per CDR3 protein. The sample carries 420,000 or so distinct CDR3 sequences, 16% recorded once. Time point indicated: newly diagnosed GD, antithyroid drugs for less than 3 months. The TCR library was prepared using RNA isolated from PBMCs. The sample was also reused in another study, on T cells in Graves' hyperthyroidism and ophthalmopathy.

The sample was peripheral blood mononuclear cells (PBMCs), taken at new diagnosis, from a patient treated with antithyroid drugs. These receptors were collected from a woman younger than 35 with Graves disease.

The chain uses TRBV3-1 and TRBJ1-2; 7 bases line up with TRBD1. The CDR3 consists of 13 residues. Germline CDR1 reads LGHDT; CDR2 reads YNNKEL (reference sequence). J gave up 7 bases and V 2 bases, and 4 bases lay outside the gene matches. This CDR3 reads CASSQFEGAGYTF. In nucleotides, the CDR3 is TGTGCCAGCAGCCAATTTGAGGGGGCTGGCTACACCTTC.

This chain joins TRBV7-6 and TRBJ2-7; D is uncertain. The CDR3 sequence is 12 residues long. Germline CDR1 reads SGHVS; CDR2 reads FNYEAQ. V lost 5 bases and J 3 bases, leaving 8 bases between the germline ends. Here the CDR3 reads CASSGRDYEQYF. In nucleotides, the CDR3 is TGTGCCAGCAGCGGGCGTGACTACGAGCAGTACTTC.

This clonotype was recorded a few times. V usage is TRBV27 and J usage is TRBJ2-5, with D possibly TRBD1 on 6 matching bases. The length of the CDR3 is 15 residues. The V end was cut by 7 bases, the J end by 4 bases, with 19 bases between. Germline V gene lookup returns CDR1 MNHEY and CDR2 SMNVEV (reference sequence). The CDR3 sequence is CASKKTGFDGETQYF. CDR3 DNA sequence: TGTGCCAGCAAAAAAACAGGGTTTGATGGAGAGACCCAGTACTTC.

This clonotype was recorded many times. V usage is TRBV4-3 and J usage is TRBJ1-1, with TRBD1 as a possible D gene (6 bases). CDR3 length: 16 amino acids. Germline assignment: CDR1 LGHNA and CDR2 YSLEER. With 1 base removed from V and 0 bases from J, the gap between germline ends came to 12 bases. The CDR3 nucleotides are TGCGCCAGCAGCCAAGCCCCGACAGGCCTGAACACTGAAGCTTTCTTT. It yields the protein CASSQAPTGLNTEAFF.

This clonotype was recorded many times. CDR3 protein: CSARGSGREEQYF. The CDR3 DNA sequence: TGCAGTGCTAGAGGCAGCGGGAGGGAGGAGCAGTACTTC. The V call is TRBV20-1, the J call TRBJ2-7; 10 positions match TRBD2. Per germline, CDR1 DFQATT and CDR2 SNEGSKA (reference sequence). J was trimmed by 7 bases and V by 1 base; bases with no gene match: 4. The CDR3 is 13 residues long.

This chain links TRBV5-4 with TRBJ2-3; perhaps D is TRBD1 or TRBD2 (5 bases each). From germline, CDR1 is SGHNT and CDR2 YYREEE (reference sequence). V lost 4 bases and J lost 1, with 16 bases in between. This CDR3 has 16 amino acids. The CDR3 DNA is TGTGCCAGCAGCCAGGGCATACTGGAGGGCACAGATACGCAGTATTTT. Translating it yields CASSQGILEGTDTQYF.

This clonotype was seen a few times. The rearrangement joins TRBV14 to TRBJ2-7; no definite D call. Trimming took off 1 base at V and 2 bases at J, with 15 bases between the two ends. The CDR3 extends over 16 amino acids. Germline-derived CDR1 and CDR2 are SGHDN and FVKESK. The CDR3 DNA reads TGTGCCAGCAGCCAAGTATCCACATTGAGCGCCTACGAGCAGTACTTC. As protein: CASSQVSTLSAYEQYF. The full variable domain, completed using reference TRBV14 and TRBJ2-7, is EAGVTQFPSHSVIEKGQTVTLRCDPISGHDNLYWYRRVMGKEIKFLLHFVKESKQDESGMPNNRFLAERTGGTYSTLKVQPAELEDSGVYFCASSQVSTLSAYEQYFGPGTRLTVT.

This clonotype came up many times. The V gene is TRBV3-1, the J gene TRBJ2-5; D gene ambiguous. Germline V lookup: CDR1 LGHDT, CDR2 YNNKEL (reference sequence). This CDR3 is 12 amino acids long. Trimming took 0 bases from V and 6 from J, leaving 5 bases between them. The chain's CDR3 is CASSQELKTQYF. In nucleotides, the CDR3 is TGTGCCAGCAGCCAAGAGTTGAAGACCCAGTACTTC.

This clonotype was detected ten times or more. The chain combines TRBV7-6 with TRBJ2-3, with D possibly being TRBD2 (6 bases). This CDR3 has 16 residues. V was clipped by 2 bases and J by 1 base, with 13 bases between them. Looked up from germline, CDR1 is SGHVS and CDR2 is FNYEAQ. The CDR3 loop reads CASSLNIGRGTDTQYF. The CDR3 coding sequence is TGTGCCAGCAGCTTAAATATCGGGAGAGGCACAGATACGCAGTATTTT.

The chain combines TRBV28 with TRBJ2-1; D unresolved. The germline V gene has CDR1 MDHEN and CDR2 SYDVKM. The CDR3 covers 13 residues. V was shortened by 3 bases and J by 6 bases, with 9 bases between the two germline ends. The CDR3 nucleotides are TGTGCCAGCAGTTTCCCCAGCCTCAATGAGCAGTTCTTC. Translated: CASSFPSLNEQFF.

The chain recombines TRBV10-3 with TRBJ1-4; perhaps TRBD1 as D (6 bases). V lost 3 bases and J lost 7, with 12 bases in between. Germline assignment: CDR1 ENHRY and CDR2 SYGVKD. The CDR3 consists of 14 residues. The DNA of the CDR3 is TGTGCCATCAGTGATGGGGGGGCGGTTGAAAAACTGTTTTTT. Amino acids: CAISDGGAVEKLFF.

The chain couples TRBV14 to TRBJ2-5; 7 positions match TRBD2. The V gene's germline CDR1 is SGHDN and CDR2 FVKESK. The CDR3 contains 16 residues. The V gene end was trimmed by 4 bases and the J gene end by 1 base; junction bases not matched to a gene: 9. CDR3 nucleotide sequence: TGTGCCAGCAGCCTAGCTGCCGGCGGGGGCCAAGAGACCCAGTACTTC. It codes for CASSLAAGGGQETQYF.

This clonotype has ten or more counts. The chain combines TRBV12-3 or TRBV12-4 with TRBJ2-5; D possibly corresponds to TRBD1 (6 bases). V lost 7 bases and J lost 2, with 14 bases in between. The CDR3 has 14 residues. This CDR3 is CASTHWGLQETQYF. The CDR3 coding sequence is TGTGCCAGCACCCACTGGGGGCTTCAAGAGACCCAGTACTTC.

The chain links TRBV20-1 to TRBJ2-5; the D gene is possibly TRBD1 (6 bases). Per germline, CDR1 DFQATT and CDR2 SNEGSKA (reference sequence). This CDR3 is built from 13 residues. V was cut by 6 bases and J by 4 bases, with 15 bases left in between. CDR3 in amino acids: CSALLVRGETQYF. Here the CDR3 DNA reads TGCAGTGCGCTGCTCGTCAGGGGAGAGACCCAGTACTTC.

This clonotype was detected many times. The rearrangement uses TRBV11-2 and TRBJ1-6; D is unclear. The germline V and J ends were trimmed by 0 bases and 13 bases, with 13 bases remaining between them. Germline CDR1 reads SGHAT; CDR2 reads FQNNGV. The CDR3 covers 14 residues. CDR3 in DNA: TGTGCCAGCAGCTTAGATGTCCAGCCTTCCCCCCTCCACTTT. Translation gives CASSLDVQPSPLHF. The variable domain in full, completed from reference TRBV11-2 and TRBJ1-6, reads EAGVAQSPRYKIIEKRQSVAFWCNPISGHATLYWYQQILGQGPKLLIQFQNNGVVDDSQLPKDRFSAERLKGVDSTLKIQPAKLEDSAVYLCASSLDVQPSPLHFGNGTRLTVT.

This clonotype was recorded at least ten times. The rearrangement uses TRBV12-3 or TRBV12-4 and TRBJ2-2; TRBD2 matches 10 bases. This CDR3 spans 16 amino acids. V was pared by 10 bases and J by 4 bases, with 12 bases of the junction left unmatched. The CDR3 DNA follows: TGTGCCACATCACAAAGCGGGAGGGCCGTCACCGGGGAGCTGTTTTTT. Amino acids: CATSQSGRAVTGELFF.

The chain employs TRBV9 and TRBJ2-3; the match to TRBD2 covers 7 bases. The CDR3 consists of 18 residues. CDR1 and CDR2 (germline): SGDLS, YYNGEE. J gave up 1 base and V 1 base, and 12 bases lay outside the gene matches. The CDR3 DNA reads TGTGCCAGCAGCGTACGTGGATCTAGCGGAGACCGCACAGATACGCAGTATTTT. Protein product: CASSVRGSSGDRTDTQYF.

For this clonotype: With a far larger clone one base away, a read error is the likely cause. The genes are TRBV12-3 or TRBV12-4 and TRBJ2-5; possibly TRBD2 for D (6 bases). The CDR3 contains 16 residues. V was shortened by 2 bases and J by 11 bases, with 24 bases between the two germline ends. DNA for the CDR3: TGTGCCAGCAGTTTACACGGAGGGCCCTCCTACAATGAGCAGTACTTC. This translates into CASSLHGGPSYNEQYF.

This clonotype was seen many times. This chain links TRBV28 with TRBJ2-7; D might be TRBD1 (5 bases). The CDR3 has 12 amino acids. In germline, CDR1 is MDHEN, CDR2 SYDVKM. V dropped 6 bases and J dropped 2 bases, with 8 bases sitting between them. DNA of the CDR3: TGTGCCAGCAGGGCACAGGCCTACGAGCAGTACTTC. Encoded protein: CASRAQAYEQYF.

This rearrangement joins TRBV19 to TRBJ1-2; D not certain. V dropped 6 bases and J dropped 3 bases, with 8 bases sitting between them. CDR3 length: 12 amino acids. Germline V gene data show CDR1 as LNHDA and CDR2 as SQIVND (reference sequence). The CDR3 DNA sequence: TGTGCCAGTAGCACTCAGTACTATGGCTACACCTTC. Amino acids: CASSTQYYGYTF.

V and J are TRBV3-1 and TRBJ2-2; TRBD2 agrees at 14 bases. CDR1 is LGHDT and CDR2 is YNNKEL in the germline V gene (reference sequence). CDR3 length: 18 residues. The junction had 7 bases not matched to a gene; V was cut back by 4 bases and J by 3 bases. In DNA form, the CDR3 reads TGTGCCAGCAGCCGGGTCGGGACTAGCGGGAGACACACCGGGGAGCTGTTTTTT. Translated: CASSRVGTSGRHTGELFF.

This clonotype was detected ten times or more. This chain connects TRBV12-3 or TRBV12-4 to TRBJ2-1, with 8 bases matching TRBD1. V was pared by 6 bases and J by 2 bases, with 6 bases of the junction left unmatched. The CDR3 consists of 15 residues. The CDR3 region is CASRPDRGPYNEQFF. In DNA form, the CDR3 reads TGTGCCAGCAGACCTGACAGGGGACCCTACAATGAGCAGTTCTTC.

This chain's CDR3 is CSVHGTSTYNEQFF. The CDR3, as DNA: TGCAGCGTCCATGGGACATCTACTTACAATGAGCAGTTCTTC. V usage is TRBV29-1 and J usage is TRBJ2-1; a possible D gene is TRBD1 (6 bases). The CDR3 runs 14 residues. The germline V and J ends were trimmed by 6 bases and 4 bases, with 16 bases remaining between them. Germline V gives CDR1 SQVTM, CDR2 ANQGSEA.

The rearrangement uses TRBV15 and TRBJ2-7; D remains ambiguous. Trimming shortened V by 3 bases and J by 6 bases, and 12 bases separated the two germline ends. CDR1 and CDR2 from the germline V gene are LNHNV and YYDKDF (reference sequence). The length of the CDR3 is 13 residues. For the CDR3, the DNA is TGTGCCACCAGCAGGCAAGACTTAGGCGAGCAGTACTTC. Translated: CATSRQDLGEQYF.

Concerning this clonotype itself: This may stem from a read error, because a much larger clone lies one nucleotide away. This chain joins TRBV6-1 and TRBJ2-3; D is possibly TRBD1 (6 bases). This CDR3 has 14 amino acids. CDR1 is MNHNS, CDR2 SASEGT, per germline. The CDR3 DNA is TGTGCCGGCAGTGCGAGGACAGTCACAGATACGCAGTATTTT. As protein: CAGSARTVTDTQYF.

As for this clonotype: Possible read error: a much larger clone is one base away. J is TRBJ2-7 and V is TRBV3-1, with no clear D. The germline CDR1 and CDR2 sequences are LGHDT and YNNKEL (reference sequence). The CDR3 has 13 residues. CDR3 DNA: TGTACCAGCAGCCAGGTGAGCAGCTACGAGCAGTACTTC. Its translation is CTSSQVSSYEQYF.